The 2 T cell receptor beta chains below were found in one sample sequenced in a study of Ad26.COV2.S vaccination and SARS-CoV-2 variants. TCRdb's table, derived via immunoSEQ multiplex PCR, lists solely in-frame clones and lacks some. The sample lists 430,000 or so clones, around nine tenths occurring once. The treatment was: about 20 received Ad26.COV2.S at low or high dose, single or two shots; roughly five received placebo; per-sample allocation not given. After the first vaccine or placebo injection, samples were drawn on day 63. The sequencing used peripheral blood, collected in a trial of Ad26.COV2.S vaccine versus placebo. The receptors originated from a person between 18 and 59 years old who received the Ad26.COV2.S COVID-19 vaccine or a placebo.

This chain links TRBV5-1 with TRBJ2-3; D may match TRBD1 or TRBD2 (5 bases each). Per the germline V gene, CDR1 is SGHRS and CDR2 is YFSETQ. There are 15 residues in the CDR3. V lost 4 bases and J lost 1, with 13 bases in between. In DNA, the CDR3 is TGCGCCAGCAGCCTCTTTGGGGGAGGCACAGATACGCAGTATTTT. Translating gives CASSLFGGGTDTQYF. Full variable domain (remainder filled in from reference TRBV5-1 and TRBJ2-3): KAGVTQTPRYLIKTRGQQVTLSCSPISGHRSVSWYQQTPGQGLQFLFEYFSETQRNKGNFPGRFSGRQFSNSRSEMNVSTLELGDSALYLCASSLFGGGTDTQYFGPGTRLTVL.

V usage is TRBV21-1 and J usage is TRBJ2-1; TRBD2, as called in the table, went unchecked against the DNA. TRBV21-1 is termed a pseudogene. The CDR3 has 13 residues. The CDR3 loop is CASSSLREDEQFF. The DNA of the CDR3 is TGTGCCAGCAGCAGCTTGAGGGAGGATGAGCAGTTCTTC.